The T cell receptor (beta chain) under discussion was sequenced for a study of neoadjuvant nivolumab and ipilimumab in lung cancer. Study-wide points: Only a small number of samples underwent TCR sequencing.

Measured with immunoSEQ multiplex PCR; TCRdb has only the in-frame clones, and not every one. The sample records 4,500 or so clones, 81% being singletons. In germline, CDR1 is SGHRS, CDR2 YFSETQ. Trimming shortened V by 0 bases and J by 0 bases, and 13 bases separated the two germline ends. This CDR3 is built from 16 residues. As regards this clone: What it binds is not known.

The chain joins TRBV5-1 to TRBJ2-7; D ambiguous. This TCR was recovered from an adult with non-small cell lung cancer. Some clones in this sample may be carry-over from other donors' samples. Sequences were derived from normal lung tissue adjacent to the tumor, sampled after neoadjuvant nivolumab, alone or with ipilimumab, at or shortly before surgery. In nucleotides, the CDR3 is TGCGCCAGCAGCTTGGGACCCGGCAGGTACTCCTACGAGCAGTACTTC. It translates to CASSLGPGRYSYEQYF.